The T cell receptor (beta chain) described here comes from a study of STAT5B mutations in CD4+ large granular lymphocyte leukemia. The survey-level immunoSEQ assay was used. Assay used: immunoSEQ multiplex PCR; TCRdb lists only in-frame clones, some missing. The sample shows about 40,000 clones, 65% to 85% of them seen only once. The CDR3 runs 14 residues. V was shortened by 3 bases and J by 6 bases, with 11 bases between the two germline ends. CDR1 and CDR2 (germline): SGHTA, FQGNSA. The clonotype comes from a human donor in good health. What was sequenced was CD4+ T cells from blood buffy coats. The chain carries TRBV7-2 and TRBJ2-2; D unresolved. CDR3 in amino acids: CASSFYLGSGELFF. CDR3 bases: TGTGCCAGCAGCTTTTATCTGGGGTCCGGGGAGCTGTTTTTT. Complete variable domain (other parts from reference TRBV7-2 and TRBJ2-2): GAGVSQSPSNKVTEKGKDVELRCDPISGHTALYWYRQSLGQGLEFLIYFQGNSAPDKSGLPSDRFSAERTGGSVSTLTIQRTQQEDSAVYLCASSFYLGSGELFFGEGSRLTVL.